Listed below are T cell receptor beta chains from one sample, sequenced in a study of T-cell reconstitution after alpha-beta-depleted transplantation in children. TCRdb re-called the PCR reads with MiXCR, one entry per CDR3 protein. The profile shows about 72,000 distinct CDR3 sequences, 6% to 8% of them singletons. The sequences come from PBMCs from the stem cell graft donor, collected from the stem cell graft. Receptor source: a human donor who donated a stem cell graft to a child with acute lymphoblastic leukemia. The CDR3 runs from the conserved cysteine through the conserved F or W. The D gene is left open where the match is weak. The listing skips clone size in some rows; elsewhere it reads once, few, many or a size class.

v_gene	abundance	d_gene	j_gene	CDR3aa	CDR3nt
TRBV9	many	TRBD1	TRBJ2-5	CASSEPRTGEWETQYF	TGTGCCAGCAGCGAGCCGCGTACAGGGGAGTGGGAGACCCAGTACTTC
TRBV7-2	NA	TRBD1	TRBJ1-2	CASSVLQGGNGYTF	TGTGCCAGCAGCGTCCTACAGGGGGGCAATGGCTACACCTTC
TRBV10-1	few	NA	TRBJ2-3	CASSSSLGTQYF	TGCGCCAGCAGTTCCAGTCTGGGTACGCAGTATTTT
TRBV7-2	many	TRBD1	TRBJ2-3	CASSSLFTGGVADTQYF	TGTGCCAGCAGCTCTCTTTTCACAGGGGGCGTCGCAGATACGCAGTATTTT
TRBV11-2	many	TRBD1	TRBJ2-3	CASSPGGWSTDTQYF	TGTGCCAGCAGCCCAGGGGGATGGAGCACAGATACGCAGTATTTT
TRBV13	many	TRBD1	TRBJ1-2	CASSPGRGPGYTF	TGTGCCAGCAGCCCCGGCAGGGGGCCTGGCTACACCTTC
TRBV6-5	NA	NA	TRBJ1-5	CASSYSGRGNQPQHF	TGTGCCAGCAGTTACAGCGGCCGGGGGAATCAGCCCCAGCATTTT
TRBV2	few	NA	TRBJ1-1	CASRAVSNTEAFF	TGTGCCAGCAGGGCAGTCTCGAACACTGAAGCTTTCTTT
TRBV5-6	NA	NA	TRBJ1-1	CASSLGSSREAFF	TGTGCCAGCAGTCTTGGTTCCAGCCGAGAGGCTTTCTTT
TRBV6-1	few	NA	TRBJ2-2	CASRSFSKGFRGELFF	TGTGCCAGCAGATCCTTTTCGAAGGGATTTCGCGGGGAGCTGTTTTTT
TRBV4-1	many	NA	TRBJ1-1	CASSQGRDLNTEAFF	TGCGCCAGCAGCCAAGGACGGGATCTGAACACTGAAGCTTTCTTT
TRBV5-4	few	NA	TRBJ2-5	CASSLSGISGNFRQETQYF	TGTGCCAGCAGCTTGTCGGGGATTAGCGGAAACTTTAGGCAAGAGACCCAGTACTTC
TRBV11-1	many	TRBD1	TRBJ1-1	CASSPGQGQWVMNTEAFF	TGTGCCAGCAGCCCGGGACAGGGACAGTGGGTGATGAACACTGAAGCTTTCTTT
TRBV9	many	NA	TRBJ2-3	CASSVSTDTQYF	TGTGCCAGCAGCGTGAGCACAGATACGCAGTATTTT
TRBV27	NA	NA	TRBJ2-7	CASSLYGNDEQYF	TGTGCCAGCAGTTTATACGGGAACGACGAGCAGTACTTC
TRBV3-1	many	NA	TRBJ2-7	CASSQGRGALREQYF	TGTGCCAGCAGCCAAGGTAGGGGGGCCCTTCGGGAGCAGTACTTC
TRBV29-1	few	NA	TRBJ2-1	CSVPGAGIRSSYNEQFF	TGCAGCGTTCCAGGTGCGGGAATTAGAAGCTCCTACAATGAGCAGTTCTTC
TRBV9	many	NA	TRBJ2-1	CASSVGPREVTRGYNEQFF	TGTGCCAGCAGCGTAGGTCCGCGGGAAGTCACCAGGGGATACAATGAGCAGTTCTTC
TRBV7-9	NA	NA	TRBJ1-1	CASSSRVRGSNTEAFF	TGTGCCAGCAGCTCCAGGGTGCGGGGCTCGAACACTGAAGCTTTCTTT
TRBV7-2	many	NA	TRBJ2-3	CASTRDFRTDTQYF	TGTGCCAGCACCCGGGATTTTAGAACAGATACGCAGTATTTT
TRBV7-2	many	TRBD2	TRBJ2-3	CASSFERGGTDTQYF	TGTGCCAGCAGCTTCGAGCGGGGGGGCACAGATACGCAGTATTTT
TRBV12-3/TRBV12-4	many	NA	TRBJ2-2	CASSFSLGGRLTGELFF	TGTGCCAGCAGTTTTTCTTTGGGTGGCCGGCTCACCGGGGAGCTGTTTTTT
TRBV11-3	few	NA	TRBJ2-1	CASSLDASNEQFF	TGTGCCAGCAGCTTAGACGCTTCAAATGAGCAGTTCTTC
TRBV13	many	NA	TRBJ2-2	CASSLGSGELFF	TGTGCCAGCAGCTTAGGGTCCGGGGAGCTGTTTTTT
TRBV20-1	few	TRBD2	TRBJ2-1	CSATGGTQFF	TGCAGTGCCACGGGGGGGACGCAGTTCTTC
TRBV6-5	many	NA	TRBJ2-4	CASSRDTLAKNIQYF	TGTGCCAGCAGCCGGGACACTTTAGCCAAAAACATTCAGTACTTC
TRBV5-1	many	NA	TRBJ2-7	CASSLGFHEQYF	TGCGCCAGCAGCTTGGGCTTCCACGAGCAGTACTTC
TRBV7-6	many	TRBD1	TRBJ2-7	CASSIGQADYEQYF	TGTGCCAGCAGCATTGGACAGGCGGACTACGAGCAGTACTTC
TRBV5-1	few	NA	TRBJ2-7	CASSRNRNYEQYF	TGCGCCAGCAGCAGAAACAGAAACTACGAGCAGTACTTC
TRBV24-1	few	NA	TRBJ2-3	CATSDSTKAGADTQYF	TGTGCCACCAGTGATTCCACAAAGGCCGGGGCAGATACGCAGTATTTT
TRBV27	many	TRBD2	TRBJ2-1	CASRTPGLAGVRGVNEQFF	TGTGCCAGCAGGACTCCGGGACTAGCGGGAGTCCGAGGGGTGAATGAGCAGTTCTTC
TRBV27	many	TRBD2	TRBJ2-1	CASSLSGSGRLNEQFF	TGTGCCAGCAGTTTATCGGGTAGCGGGAGGCTAAATGAGCAGTTCTTC
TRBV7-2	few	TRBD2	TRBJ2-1	CASSFSGGGYEQFF	TGTGCCAGCAGCTTTAGCGGGGGGGGATATGAGCAGTTCTTC
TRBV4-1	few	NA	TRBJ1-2	CASSQGQSAPYGYTF	TGCGCCAGCAGCCAAGGACAGTCTGCCCCTTATGGCTACACCTTC
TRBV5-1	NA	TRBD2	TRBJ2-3	CASSPGTSGGVTDTQYF	TGCGCCAGCAGCCCCGGGACTAGCGGGGGGGTGACAGATACGCAGTATTTT
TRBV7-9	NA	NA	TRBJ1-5	CASSSVDQPQHF	TGTGCCAGCAGCTCAGTCGACCAGCCCCAGCATTTT
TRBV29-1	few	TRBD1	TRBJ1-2	CSVESRQGAGGYTF	TGCAGCGTGGAATCTAGACAGGGGGCAGGTGGCTACACCTTC
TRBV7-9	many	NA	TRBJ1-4	CASSLYSESQLFF	TGTGCCAGCAGCTTATACTCGGAGTCACAACTGTTTTTT
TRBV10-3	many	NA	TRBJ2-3	CAIRTGTDTQYF	TGTGCCATCAGGACGGGGACGGATACGCAGTATTTT
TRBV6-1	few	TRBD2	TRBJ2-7	CASKGTSGNYEQYF	TGTGCCAGCAAAGGGACTAGCGGAAACTACGAGCAGTACTTC
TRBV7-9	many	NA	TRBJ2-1	CASSLVRVEDEQFF	TGTGCCAGCAGCTTAGTAAGAGTGGAGGATGAGCAGTTCTTC
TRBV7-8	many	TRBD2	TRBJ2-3	CASSLVSGGAWKDTQYF	TGTGCCAGCAGCTTAGTTTCGGGGGGGGCCTGGAAAGATACGCAGTATTTT
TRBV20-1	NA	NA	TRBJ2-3	CSARDRTDTQYF	TGCAGTGCTAGGGACCGCACAGATACGCAGTATTTT
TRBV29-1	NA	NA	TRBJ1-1	CSSTHLAEAFF	TGCAGCTCTACTCATCTCGCTGAAGCTTTCTTT
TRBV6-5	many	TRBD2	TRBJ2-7	CASSYSRRGAYEQYF	TGTGCCAGCAGTTACTCGAGGCGGGGGGCCTACGAGCAGTACTTC
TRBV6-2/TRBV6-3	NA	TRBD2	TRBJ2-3	CASSPGLALTDTQYF	TGTGCCAGCAGTCCGGGACTAGCCCTCACAGATACGCAGTATTTT
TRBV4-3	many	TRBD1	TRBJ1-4	CASSQGSDRRSEKLFF	TGCGCCAGCAGCCAGGGGTCGGACAGGAGGAGTGAAAAACTGTTTTTT
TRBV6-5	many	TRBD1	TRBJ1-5	CASSHDRVGDQPQHF	TGTGCCAGCAGTCACGACAGGGTGGGTGATCAGCCCCAGCATTTT
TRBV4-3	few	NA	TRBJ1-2	CASSHDQGADYTF	TGCGCCAGCAGCCATGACCAGGGAGCCGACTACACCTTC
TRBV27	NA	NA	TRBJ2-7	CASSLKVNYEQYF	TGTGCCAGCAGTTTAAAGGTGAACTACGAGCAGTACTTC
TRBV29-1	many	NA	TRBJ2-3	CSVESDADPQYF	TGCAGCGTTGAAAGTGACGCGGATCCGCAGTATTTT